Listed below are T cell receptor beta chains from one sample, sequenced in a study of post-analysis software for immune sequencing data. TCRdb ran MiXCR on the PCR reads and lists one entry per CDR3 protein. The sample gives hundreds of thousands of distinct CDR3 sequences, roughly 30% of which show up once; around 0.6% is in the top ten. The sample comprised blood. The source is a girl aged 5-17 years with multiple sclerosis. Both conserved end residues are part of each CDR3. Fields, in order: CDR3 DNA, CDR3 protein, clone size, V gene, J gene, D gene. A D gene is named only where the DNA matches it firmly. Size values are once, few and many counts, or a class for expanded clones, and some rows have none.

DNA: TGTGCCAGCAGCGAACGGTGGGGTTGGAACACTGAAGCTTTCTTT; CDR3: CASSERWGWNTEAFF; size: NA; V: TRBV2; J: TRBJ1-1; D: NA
DNA: TGCAGTGCTAGCGGTTTAGGGAACACCGGGGAGCTGTTTTTT; CDR3: CSASGLGNTGELFF; size: NA; V: TRBV20-1; J: TRBJ2-2; D: NA
DNA: TGTAGTGCCCCCGGGACTAGCGGGACAGAGACCCAGTACTTC; CDR3: CSAPGTSGTETQYF; size: NA; V: TRBV20-1; J: TRBJ2-5; D: TRBD2
DNA: TGTGCCAGCAGTGAAGCGCGGAGCTCGGGGAATAAGCAGTTCTTC; CDR3: CASSEARSSGNKQFF; size: NA; V: TRBV6-1; J: TRBJ2-1; D: NA
DNA: TGTGCCAGCAGCCCCCAGCGGGAGTTTGCGCAGTATTTT; CDR3: CASSPQREFAQYF; size: few; V: TRBV7-2; J: TRBJ2-3; D: TRBD2
DNA: TGTGCCAGCAGCGTGATTGGGAGAGGGAAGAATCAGCCCCAGCATTTT; CDR3: CASSVIGRGKNQPQHF; size: NA; V: TRBV7-2; J: TRBJ1-5; D: NA
DNA: TGTGCCAGCAGCTTAGTGGTCCGAGGGGAGACCCAGTACTTC; CDR3: CASSLVVRGETQYF; size: NA; V: TRBV13; J: TRBJ2-5; D: NA
DNA: TGTGCCAGCAGTAATCGGGACAGGCGCTACACCTTC; CDR3: CASSNRDRRYTF; size: NA; V: TRBV6-5; J: TRBJ1-2; D: TRBD1
DNA: TGTGCCAGCAGTCCGGGACTAGCGGAAGGGTACGAGCAGTACTTC; CDR3: CASSPGLAEGYEQYF; size: few; V: TRBV12-3/TRBV12-4; J: TRBJ2-7; D: TRBD2
DNA: TGTGCCAGCAGGAGAGTAGCGGGGGAAGAGACCCAGTACTTC; CDR3: CASRRVAGEETQYF; size: NA; V: TRBV2; J: TRBJ2-5; D: TRBD2
DNA: TGTGCCAGCAGTTTTTTGAGAGCGGCTCGGGAGACCCAGTACTTC; CDR3: CASSFLRAARETQYF; size: NA; V: TRBV28; J: TRBJ2-5; D: NA
DNA: TGCAGTGCCCCCCCCGGGGCCAACGTCCTGACTTTC; CDR3: CSAPPGANVLTF; size: few; V: TRBV20-1; J: TRBJ2-6; D: NA
DNA: TGTGCCAGCACCTCTGTCACAGGGGCCGGCACAGATACGCAGTATTTT; CDR3: CASTSVTGAGTDTQYF; size: NA; V: TRBV7-2; J: TRBJ2-3; D: TRBD1
DNA: TGTGTCAGCAGCTTCCGGACAGGGCGTTCCTACGAGCAGTACTTC; CDR3: CVSSFRTGRSYEQYF; size: NA; V: TRBV5-5; J: TRBJ2-7; D: TRBD1
DNA: TGCGCCAGCAGCCAGAGGGAGACCCAGTACTTC; CDR3: CASSQRETQYF; size: many; V: TRBV4-1; J: TRBJ2-5; D: NA
DNA: TGTGCCAGCAATGACGGACAAAGCAATCAGCCCCAGCATTTT; CDR3: CASNDGQSNQPQHF; size: few; V: TRBV12-3/TRBV12-4; J: TRBJ1-5; D: NA
DNA: TGCAGCGTAGCCTCTGACAGGAACACTGAAGCTTTCTTT; CDR3: CSVASDRNTEAFF; size: few; V: TRBV29-1; J: TRBJ1-1; D: NA
DNA: TGTGCCACCAGCCTCGGGACAGGGGCGGCGGGCTACACCTTC; CDR3: CATSLGTGAAGYTF; size: NA; V: TRBV15; J: TRBJ1-2; D: TRBD1
DNA: TGTGCCAGCAGCCAAGAGACACAGGATACGCAGTATTTT; CDR3: CASSQETQDTQYF; size: few; V: TRBV4-2; J: TRBJ2-3; D: NA
DNA: TGCAGTGCTAGATCGGAGACTAGCGGGTCTCCCTACGAGCAGTACTTC; CDR3: CSARSETSGSPYEQYF; size: NA; V: TRBV20-1; J: TRBJ2-7; D: TRBD2
DNA: TGTGCCAGCAGCCTAGGGGACAGTTACTCTGGGGCCAACGTCCCGACTTTC; CDR3: CASSLGDSYSGANVPTF; size: few; V: TRBV4-2; J: TRBJ2-6; D: TRBD1
DNA: TGTGCCAGCAGTTTACTGGTGGGAGGGCCAGGGGCCTACAATGAGCAGTTCTTC; CDR3: CASSLLVGGPGAYNEQFF; size: NA; V: TRBV12-3/TRBV12-4; J: TRBJ2-1; D: NA
DNA: TGTGCCATCAGTACCGGGACAGCGAACAATCAGCCCCAGCATTTT; CDR3: CAISTGTANNQPQHF; size: NA; V: TRBV10-3; J: TRBJ1-5; D: TRBD1
DNA: TGTGCCAGCAGTTTGTCACATGGCTACACCTTC; CDR3: CASSLSHGYTF; size: NA; V: TRBV28; J: TRBJ1-2; D: NA
DNA: TGTGCCAGCCGAACCCCCTGGACAGGGAAGGGGATCAGTGATAGCAATCAGCCCCAGCATTTT; CDR3: CASRTPWTGKGISDSNQPQHF; size: many; V: TRBV28; J: TRBJ1-5; D: TRBD1
DNA: TGTGCCAGCAGTCTCAGAGGGGCGGGAAGGGAGACCCAGTACTTC; CDR3: CASSLRGAGRETQYF; size: NA; V: TRBV12-3/TRBV12-4; J: TRBJ2-5; D: NA
DNA: TGTGCCAGTGGGGAGAGGGGAAGAGATACGCAGTATTTT; CDR3: CASGERGRDTQYF; size: NA; V: TRBV12-3/TRBV12-4; J: TRBJ2-3; D: NA
DNA: TGCGCCAGCAGCCTAAGGGGCGGGGGCCAATCCTACGAGCAGTACTTC; CDR3: CASSLRGGGQSYEQYF; size: many; V: TRBV5-1; J: TRBJ2-7; D: NA
DNA: TGTGCCAGCAGTGCCATCGGTGGAGGGAGAAGCCTGACCAAAAACATTCAGTACTTC; CDR3: CASSAIGGGRSLTKNIQYF; size: few; V: TRBV12-3/TRBV12-4; J: TRBJ2-4; D: NA
DNA: TGTGCCAGCACCCTAACAGTTGGAGGCTTGCAGACCCAGTACTTC; CDR3: CASTLTVGGLQTQYF; size: few; V: TRBV7-2; J: TRBJ2-5; D: NA
DNA: TGTGCCAGCACTCTGCGAAGCCCAGGGGGCGAGAGATCCACAGATACGCAGTATTTT; CDR3: CASTLRSPGGERSTDTQYF; size: NA; V: TRBV6-2/TRBV6-3; J: TRBJ2-3; D: TRBD1
DNA: TGCGCCAGCAGCCCGCGGAGCCCTGGGGCCAACGTCCGGACTTTC; CDR3: CASSPRSPGANVRTF; size: NA; V: TRBV5-1; J: TRBJ2-6; D: NA
DNA: TGTGCCAGCAGCCAGGCGGGCAGAAGCAATCAGCCCCAGCATTTT; CDR3: CASSQAGRSNQPQHF; size: many; V: TRBV7-6; J: TRBJ1-5; D: NA
DNA: TGTGCCAGAGCCACCCGGGACAGCCGATTTAACAATGAGCAGTTCTTC; CDR3: CARATRDSRFNNEQFF; size: NA; V: TRBV12-3/TRBV12-4; J: TRBJ2-1; D: TRBD1
DNA: TGCGCCAGCAGCCAAGAAGGGGCCAACAATCAGCCCCAGCATTTT; CDR3: CASSQEGANNQPQHF; size: NA; V: TRBV4-1; J: TRBJ1-5; D: NA
DNA: TGTGCCAGCAGTCCTGGGGGGGGAGTTAACACTGAAGCTTTCTTT; CDR3: CASSPGGGVNTEAFF; size: NA; V: TRBV6-5; J: TRBJ1-1; D: NA
DNA: TGTGCCAGCAGCCAAGAGGCGGCGTACAATGAGCAGTTCTTC; CDR3: CASSQEAAYNEQFF; size: NA; V: TRBV14; J: TRBJ2-1; D: NA
DNA: TGCGCCAGCAGCCAGAGATCCGTTTCCACAGATACGCAGTATTTT; CDR3: CASSQRSVSTDTQYF; size: NA; V: TRBV4-3; J: TRBJ2-3; D: NA
DNA: TGTGCCAGCAGCAGAACAGGGGGCAATGAGCAGTTCTTC; CDR3: CASSRTGGNEQFF; size: NA; V: TRBV11-2; J: TRBJ2-1; D: TRBD1
DNA: TGTGCCAGCAGCTTACGTCGGTCTAACTATGGCTACACCTTC; CDR3: CASSLRRSNYGYTF; size: NA; V: TRBV7-2; J: TRBJ1-2; D: NA
DNA: TGTGCCACCAGCCCCCTGCCAGGCACCGGGGAGCTGTTTTTT; CDR3: CATSPLPGTGELFF; size: few; V: TRBV15; J: TRBJ2-2; D: NA
DNA: TGCAGCGGGATATTAGGGTTCCAAGAGACCCAGTACTTC; CDR3: CSGILGFQETQYF; size: NA; V: TRBV20-1; J: TRBJ2-5; D: NA
DNA: TGCAGTGCTACCCGGGACTGGAGCTCCTACGAGCAGTACTTC; CDR3: CSATRDWSSYEQYF; size: few; V: TRBV20-1; J: TRBJ2-7; D: NA
DNA: TGTGCCAGCAGCTTAGCGGGGCCAGCAGGGGGCATTGCAAAAGATACGCAGTATTTT; CDR3: CASSLAGPAGGIAKDTQYF; size: NA; V: TRBV7-9; J: TRBJ2-3; D: TRBD1
DNA: TGCAGTGCTAGAGATCTCCGGAGAACCACCGGGGAGCTGTTTTTT; CDR3: CSARDLRRTTGELFF; size: NA; V: TRBV20-1; J: TRBJ2-2; D: NA
DNA: TGTACCAGCAGTAATAATCAGCCCCAGCATTTT; CDR3: CTSSNNQPQHF; size: NA; V: TRBV6-2/TRBV6-3; J: TRBJ1-5; D: NA
DNA: TGTGCCAGCAGCTTAGCGGGGGGGTCAGATACGCAGTATTTT; CDR3: CASSLAGGSDTQYF; size: many; V: TRBV7-2; J: TRBJ2-3; D: TRBD2
DNA: TGTGCCAGCAGAAACAATTACGAGCAGTACTTC; CDR3: CASRNNYEQYF; size: few; V: TRBV6-6; J: TRBJ2-7; D: NA
DNA: TGTGCCAGCAGAGGGACAGTCTACAATGAGCAGTTCTTC; CDR3: CASRGTVYNEQFF; size: many; V: TRBV6-4; J: TRBJ2-1; D: TRBD1
DNA: TGTGCCACCCTACGGGATAGCACCTACGAGCAGTACTTC; CDR3: CATLRDSTYEQYF; size: few; V: TRBV10-3; J: TRBJ2-7; D: NA
DNA: TGTGCCAGCAGTTCCGGGACAGGGGGCCGGGATGAGCAGTTCTTC; CDR3: CASSSGTGGRDEQFF; size: NA; V: TRBV5-4; J: TRBJ2-1; D: TRBD1
DNA: TGTGCCAGCAGCGCCTACAGGGACTACGAGCAGTACTTC; CDR3: CASSAYRDYEQYF; size: few; V: TRBV7-2; J: TRBJ2-7; D: NA
DNA: TGCAGTGCAGGGGGCCCTAATGAAAAACTGTTTTTT; CDR3: CSAGGPNEKLFF; size: few; V: TRBV20-1; J: TRBJ1-4; D: TRBD1
DNA: TGTGCCAGTATAACGCGAGACTACCATAGCAATCAGCCCCAGCATTTT; CDR3: CASITRDYHSNQPQHF; size: NA; V: TRBV27; J: TRBJ1-5; D: NA
DNA: TGCAGTGCTAAACCGGGGCAGTTCATGAACACTGAAGCTTTCTTT; CDR3: CSAKPGQFMNTEAFF; size: once; V: TRBV20-1; J: TRBJ1-1; D: NA
DNA: TGTGCCAGCAGCCCGGGACTAGCGGGGGGGCGAAACATTCAGTACTTC; CDR3: CASSPGLAGGRNIQYF; size: many; V: TRBV3-1; J: TRBJ2-4; D: TRBD2
DNA: TGCAGTGCTAGTACTCGAGTTTATAGCAATCAGCCCCAGCATTTT; CDR3: CSASTRVYSNQPQHF; size: NA; V: TRBV20-1; J: TRBJ1-5; D: NA
DNA: TGTGCCAGCAGTCCAACCGGGACAGGGGGCAGGGGCTATGGCTACACCTTC; CDR3: CASSPTGTGGRGYGYTF; size: NA; V: TRBV27; J: TRBJ1-2; D: TRBD1
DNA: TGTGCCAGCAGTGGGGGACAGGTTACCTACGAGCAGTACTTC; CDR3: CASSGGQVTYEQYF; size: NA; V: TRBV2; J: TRBJ2-7; D: TRBD1
DNA: TGTGCCAGCAGCTTATTAGGACAGGGTTCCAATGAGCAGTTCTTC; CDR3: CASSLLGQGSNEQFF; size: NA; V: TRBV7-9; J: TRBJ2-1; D: TRBD1